Listed below are T cell receptor beta chains from one sample, sequenced in a study of T cell responses to AZD1222 COVID-19 vaccine. Sequenced by immunoSEQ multiplex PCR; TCRdb stores in-frame clones only, minus some. The sample lists roughly 150,000 clones, roughly 89% seen once, with approximately 0.97% in the top ten. Material: peripheral blood, obtained 28 days after the second AZD1222 dose. The source of these receptors is an adult who received the AZD1222 COVID-19 vaccine. The CDR3 runs from the conserved cysteine through the conserved F or W. A D gene is named only where the DNA matches it firmly. Clone size is not always given. Where it is, it says once, few, many or a class for expanded clones.

>-|TRBJ1-1|TRBV6-6|-
TGTGCCAGCAGTTACTCGAGGGTGGAAGCTTTCTTT
CASSYSRVEAFF
>TRBD2|TRBJ2-5|TRBV10-2|-
TGCGCCAGCAGTGGGACTAGCGGGGGGGCCCTAGAGACCCAGTACTTC
CASSGTSGGALETQYF
>-|TRBJ2-3|TRBV5-5|-
TGTGCCAGCAGGCACCTCACAGATACGCAGTATTTT
CASRHLTDTQYF
>TRBD1|TRBJ1-1|TRBV7-9|-
TGTGCCAGCAGCGAGACAGGGTGGAACACTGAAGCTTTCTTT
CASSETGWNTEAFF
>-|TRBJ2-2|TRBV27|-
TGTGCCAGCAGTCCTCGGGTATACAGGTCTCCCACCGGGGAGCTGTTTTTT
CASSPRVYRSPTGELFF
>TRBD1|TRBJ1-2|TRBV12-3/TRBV12-4|-
TGTGCCAGCAGACCAACAGGGGCGGAGGGCTACACCTTC
CASRPTGAEGYTF
>-|TRBJ2-2|TRBV5-1|-
TGCGCCAGCAGCCGGAATCCTGGGGAAACCGGGGAGCTGTTTTTT
CASSRNPGETGELFF
>-|TRBJ1-2|TRBV5-1|-
TGCGCCAGCAGCTTGGCTGGGACCTATGGCTACACCTTC
CASSLAGTYGYTF
>-|TRBJ2-1|TRBV6-5|-
TGTGCCAGCAGCGCCGGAACAGGGTTTTTCAATGAGCAGTTCTTC
CASSAGTGFFNEQFF
>TRBD2|TRBJ2-2|TRBV2|once
TGTGCCAGCAGTCTGTCCTCCTCTAGCGGGGGGTTTCAACCGCGGACCGGGGAGCTGTTTTTT
CASSLSSSSGGFQPRTGELFF
>-|TRBJ1-1|TRBV19|-
TGTGCCAGTAGTTCTTCAATGAACACTGAAGCTTTCTTT
CASSSSMNTEAFF
>-|TRBJ1-6|TRBV2|-
TGTGCCAGCAGTGTCGGACATTCACCCCTCCACTTT
CASSVGHSPLHF
>-|TRBJ2-1|TRBV6-6|once
TGTGCCAGCAGTGCAGATCTCTCCTACAATGAGCAGTTCTTC
CASSADLSYNEQFF
>-|TRBJ1-1|TRBV5-1|-
TGCGCCAGCAGCTTGGGATATCAGAACACTGAAGCTTTCTTT
CASSLGYQNTEAFF
>-|TRBJ1-2|TRBV4-1|-
TGCGCCAGCAGCCACCTCTTGGGGAACTATGGCTACACCTTC
CASSHLLGNYGYTF
>TRBD1|TRBJ1-2|TRBV5-1|-
TGCGCCAGCAGCTTGGCGCACCAAGGACAGGGGGCATATGGCTACACCTTC
CASSLAHQGQGAYGYTF
>-|TRBJ1-2|TRBV3-1/TRBV3-2|-
TGTGCCAGCAGCCAACTAGACCGTAACTATGGCTACACCTTC
CASSQLDRNYGYTF
>-|TRBJ1-1|TRBV3-1/TRBV3-2|-
TGTGCCAGCAGCCAAACCTCAAGCACTGAAGCTTTCTTT
CASSQTSSTEAFF
>TRBD1|TRBJ2-5|TRBV7-6|-
TGTGCCAGCAGCTACCAGGGGGCGCGGCAAGAGACCCAGTACTTC
CASSYQGARQETQYF
>-|TRBJ1-2|TRBV20-1|few
TGCAGTGCTAGGGGGGCGGCTGGCTACACCTTC
CSARGAAGYTF
>-|TRBJ1-6|TRBV2|-
TGTGCCAGCCGTATAATGGGGGAAAATTCACCCCTCCACTTT
CASRIMGENSPLHF
>TRBD2|TRBJ2-3|TRBV29-1|-
TGCAGCTTTCCACTACTAGCGGGGAAACAGGGTACGCAGTATTTT
CSFPLLAGKQGTQYF
>-|TRBJ2-5|TRBV29-1|-
TGCAGCGTTGCTCGGGAGACCCAGTACTTC
CSVARETQYF
>-|TRBJ1-2|TRBV27|-
TGTGCCAGCAGTTTATCCGGGACTAACTATGGCTACACCTTC
CASSLSGTNYGYTF
>TRBD1|TRBJ2-7|TRBV5-1|-
TGCGCCAGCAGCTTGGACAGGGGGTCCTACGAGCAGTACTTC
CASSLDRGSYEQYF
>TRBD1|TRBJ1-1|TRBV10-2|few
TGCGCCAGCAGAACCTCCGGGACAGGGATCAAGAACACTGAAGCTTTCTTT
CASRTSGTGIKNTEAFF
>TRBD2|TRBJ2-3|TRBV7-9|-
TGTGCCAGCAGCTTAACTAGCGGGGGGGATACGCAGTATTTT
CASSLTSGGDTQYF
>-|TRBJ1-3|TRBV7-2|once
TGTGCCAGCAAGGACAGAACCTCTGGAAACACCATATATTTT
CASKDRTSGNTIYF
>-|TRBJ1-1|TRBV3-1/TRBV3-2|-
TGTGCCAGCAGCCAAGTGCTGGGTGGTTATGGGAACACTGAAGCTTTCTTT
CASSQVLGGYGNTEAFF
>TRBD1|TRBJ1-1|TRBV5-6|once
TGTGCCAGCAGCTTGGTCGGGCTCCGGGACAGGGGGCCCGGCACTGAAGCTTTCTTT
CASSLVGLRDRGPGTEAFF
>TRBD2|TRBJ2-3|TRBV3-1/TRBV3-2|-
TGTGCCAGCAGCCAGGGACTAGCGCGGGGGGGGCGTACGCAGTATTTT
CASSQGLARGGRTQYF
>-|TRBJ1-1|TRBV12-5|-
TGTGCTAGTGGTTTGGTTAGGGAAGGGCGAGGTACTGAAGCTTTCTTT
CASGLVREGRGTEAFF
>TRBD1|TRBJ1-5|TRBV2|-
TGTGCCAGCAGTCGAAGACAGGGGGCGGATCAGCCCCAGCATTTT
CASSRRQGADQPQHF
>-|TRBJ1-6|TRBV19|-
TGTGCCAGTAGAACCGGGGCCCTAGCAGGTTCACCCCTCCACTTT
CASRTGALAGSPLHF
>TRBD1|TRBJ2-5|TRBV4-1|-
TGCGCCAGCAGCCAAGAGGTTGGGGGACAGGGAGACTTC
CASSQEVGGQGDF
>TRBD2|TRBJ2-1|TRBV4-3|few
TGCGCCAGCAGCCAAGAGGGCGGCGGGGGGGGTTACAATGAGCAGTTCTTC
CASSQEGGGGGYNEQFF